Listed below are T cell receptor beta chains from one sample, sequenced in a study of beta chain features in type 1 diabetes. Profiling relied on immunoSEQ multiplex PCR, and the TCRdb table lists in-frame clones only, not all of them. Of a few hundred thousand clones in the sample, roughly an eighth were seen once. Sequencing was carried out using naive CD4+ T cells from blood. The receptors derive from a man between 25 and 39 years old with type 1 diabetes. Each CDR3 is given with its conserved first and last residue. Fields, in order: D gene, J gene, V gene, CDR3 protein. D genes are given only for firm matches.

- TRBJ2-3 TRBV7-2 CASSGLVGAPDTQYF
TRBD2 TRBJ2-1 TRBV5-1 CASSLLAASGNEQFF
TRBD1 TRBJ2-7 TRBV5-6 CASTLTGTDEQYF
TRBD1 TRBJ1-5 TRBV2 CASRDRENQPQHF
TRBD1 TRBJ1-2 TRBV15 CATSRDRVVDGYTF
TRBD1 TRBJ2-2 TRBV18 CASSPGQGNTGELFF
- TRBJ2-1 TRBV7-3 CASSLAGKNEQFF
- TRBJ2-3 TRBV6-6 CASRADGSTQYF
TRBD2 TRBJ2-3 TRBV28 CASSSPGGSTDTQYF
- TRBJ1-2 TRBV7-9 CASSFGEAYGYTF
TRBD2 TRBJ2-2 TRBV7-2 CASLQLAGSNTGELFF
TRBD2 TRBJ2-2 TRBV14 CASSQLAGDTGELFF
- TRBJ1-1 TRBV7-2 CASSGWNTEAFF
- TRBJ2-1 TRBV18 CASSPETNSSYNEQFF
TRBD2 TRBJ2-5 TRBV29-1 CSGWTSGQETQYF
- TRBJ2-1 TRBV10-3 CAISGLGLLNYNEQFF
- TRBJ2-7 TRBV5-1 CASSSVGAGRYEQYF
TRBD1 TRBJ1-2 TRBV27 CASGKTGGVYGYTF
TRBD2 TRBJ2-3 TRBV7-2 CASSLAPSGRGDTQYF
- TRBJ2-7 TRBV5-1 CASSLSPGSSYEQYF
TRBD1 TRBJ2-4 TRBV29-1 CSVAQGVQAKNIQYF
- TRBJ1-4 TRBV5-4 CASSYDRVEKLFF
TRBD2 TRBJ2-1 TRBV19 CASSAGLPMEGEQFF
TRBD1 TRBJ2-2 TRBV2 CASSTRWTGGAFTGELFF
- TRBJ2-2 TRBV10-3 CAISPGLGELFF
- TRBJ2-5 TRBV27 CASTLVGETQYF
TRBD1 TRBJ2-5 TRBV5-4 CASSQGQGQETQYF